The following is a T cell receptor (beta chain) sequence with its context. As yet, its antigen is unknown. The data were obtained in a study of breast tumors, draining lymph nodes, adjacent tissues. Broader study findings: Compared with basal-like, luminal-like tumors shared significantly more repertoire with nontumor tissue. Data fit most tumor T cells coming from lymph node, expanding in tumor. The lymph node origin of tumor T cells was framed as consistent with a hypothesis, not demonstrated. Compared with lymph nodes, tumors were less diverse; compared with nontumor tissue, more.

TCRdb re-analysed the multiplex PCR reads in MiXCR, keeping a single row per CDR3 protein. The data hold 50,000 to 65,000 distinct CDR3 sequences, with around 40% observed a single time. Sample: breast tumor tissue. The source is a female donor with breast cancer. Some clones in this sample may be carry-over from other donors' samples.

The CDR3 sequence: CASSFGVGELFF. CDR3 bases: TGTGCCAGCAGCTTTGGGGTCGGCGAGCTGTTTTTT. The genes are TRBV11-2 and TRBJ2-2, with D uncertain. The CDR3 runs 12 residues. The V gene's germline CDR1 is SGHAT and CDR2 FQNNGV. Trimming removed 3 bases at V and 11 bases at J, with 10 bases between. The full variable domain, with the rest looked up from reference TRBV11-2 and TRBJ2-2, is EAGVAQSPRYKIIEKRQSVAFWCNPISGHATLYWYQQILGQGPKLLIQFQNNGVVDDSQLPKDRFSAERLKGVDSTLKIQPAKLEDSAVYLCASSFGVGELFFGEGSRLTVL.